The rows below give T cell receptor beta chains drawn from one sample of a study of monozygotic twins with cystic fibrosis. Sequencing used immunoSEQ multiplex PCR; TCRdb keeps in-frame clones, though not all of them. The sample carries over 20,000 clones, less than 98% recorded once. The sequencing sample was made of blood. The receptors were gathered from a girl aged 5-17 years with cystic fibrosis. CDR3s include the opening cysteine and the closing phenylalanine or tryptophan. D genes are given only for firm matches. Expanded clones are given a class, and other clones once, few, many or no size at all.

d_call: -; clone_size: -; v_call: TRBV28; j_call: TRBJ2-2; cdr3_nt: TGTGCCAGCAGTTCTGGAAACACCGGGGAGCTGTTTTTT; cdr3_aa: CASSSGNTGELFF
d_call: -; clone_size: -; v_call: TRBV30; j_call: TRBJ2-6; cdr3_nt: TGTGCCTGGAGGAACTCTGGGGCCAACGTCCTGACTTTC; cdr3_aa: CAWRNSGANVLTF
d_call: TRBD1; clone_size: -; v_call: TRBV29-1; j_call: TRBJ1-1; cdr3_nt: TGCAGCGTTGTCGAACAGGGGGCAGTTGAAGCTTTCTTT; cdr3_aa: CSVVEQGAVEAFF
d_call: -; clone_size: -; v_call: TRBV10-3; j_call: TRBJ1-2; cdr3_nt: TGTGCCATCAGTGAGTCGCCAGAGACTTATGGCTACACCTTC; cdr3_aa: CAISESPETYGYTF
d_call: -; clone_size: -; v_call: TRBV30; j_call: TRBJ2-5; cdr3_nt: TGTGCCTGGAGTGTAACACTGGGGGAGACCCAGTACTTC; cdr3_aa: CAWSVTLGETQYF
d_call: -; clone_size: -; v_call: TRBV5-1; j_call: TRBJ2-3; cdr3_nt: TGCGCCAGCGGGACCCGTTCCACAGATACGCAGTATTTT; cdr3_aa: CASGTRSTDTQYF
d_call: TRBD1; clone_size: -; v_call: TRBV7-8; j_call: TRBJ2-5; cdr3_nt: TGTGCCAGCAGCCCCCGGACAGGGGGCCGAGAGACCCAGTACTTC; cdr3_aa: CASSPRTGGRETQYF
d_call: -; clone_size: once; v_call: TRBV5-1; j_call: TRBJ1-2; cdr3_nt: TGCGCCAGCCAACCAAGGCCTGGGGTAGGCTATGGCTACACCTTC; cdr3_aa: CASQPRPGVGYGYTF
d_call: -; clone_size: -; v_call: TRBV6-5; j_call: TRBJ1-5; cdr3_nt: TGTGCCAGCAGTTACTCTGGGACCACCGGGCCCCAGCATTTT; cdr3_aa: CASSYSGTTGPQHF
d_call: TRBD2; clone_size: -; v_call: TRBV4-2; j_call: TRBJ2-5; cdr3_nt: TGTGCCAGCAGCCAAGGGGCTAGCGGTCAAGAGACCCAGTACTTC; cdr3_aa: CASSQGASGQETQYF
d_call: -; clone_size: once; v_call: TRBV28; j_call: TRBJ2-5; cdr3_nt: TGTGCCACCCGACGGGGGAAACAGTACTTC; cdr3_aa: CATRRGKQYF
d_call: -; clone_size: -; v_call: TRBV19; j_call: TRBJ2-4; cdr3_nt: TGTGCCAGTAGTCCAGCACAGGGCCCCAAAAACATTCAGTACTTC; cdr3_aa: CASSPAQGPKNIQYF
d_call: -; clone_size: -; v_call: TRBV4-3; j_call: TRBJ2-5; cdr3_nt: TGCGCCAGCAGCCAAGATTCCAACCAAGAGACCCAGTACTTC; cdr3_aa: CASSQDSNQETQYF
d_call: -; clone_size: -; v_call: TRBV30; j_call: TRBJ2-3; cdr3_nt: TGTGCCTGGAGTATCCTTGGCGGGGGCACAGATACGCAGTATTTT; cdr3_aa: CAWSILGGGTDTQYF
d_call: -; clone_size: -; v_call: TRBV9; j_call: TRBJ1-3; cdr3_nt: TGTGCCAGCAGCCCCCAAGTCGGAAACACCATATATTTT; cdr3_aa: CASSPQVGNTIYF
d_call: -; clone_size: once; v_call: TRBV7-9; j_call: TRBJ1-4; cdr3_nt: TGTGCCAGCAGCGCTCCCCCGGGACACCTTGCAACTAATGAAAAACTGTTTTTT; cdr3_aa: CASSAPPGHLATNEKLFF
d_call: -; clone_size: -; v_call: TRBV6-6; j_call: TRBJ2-3; cdr3_nt: TGTGCCAGCAGTTACCCATCACAGGAGACGCAGTATTTT; cdr3_aa: CASSYPSQETQYF
d_call: -; clone_size: -; v_call: TRBV4-3; j_call: TRBJ2-1; cdr3_nt: TGCGCCAGCAGCCGTGGGGGGAGTTACAATGAGCAGTTCTTC; cdr3_aa: CASSRGGSYNEQFF
d_call: -; clone_size: -; v_call: TRBV18; j_call: TRBJ1-3; cdr3_nt: TGTGCCAGCTCACCGGGAGCCGAGGACACCATATATTTT; cdr3_aa: CASSPGAEDTIYF
d_call: TRBD1; clone_size: -; v_call: TRBV2; j_call: TRBJ1-1; cdr3_nt: TGTGCCAGCAGTGGGGACAGGGTAACTGAAGCTTTCTTT; cdr3_aa: CASSGDRVTEAFF